Each of the 5 T cell receptor beta chains below was sequenced from the same sample in a study of control samples from healthy donors and cancer patients. Some clones are missing from TCRdb's copy, which holds only in-frame ones; the method was immunoSEQ multiplex PCR. The data show around 140,000 clones, about 90% seen once. The sequenced material came from blood. These receptors came from a woman aged 45-59 years in good health.

The rearrangement joins TRBV5-4 to TRBJ2-7; 7 bases fit TRBD1. Germline lookup yields CDR1 SGHNT and CDR2 YYREEE (reference sequence). The CDR3 has 18 residues. V lost 0 bases and J lost 1; bases outside the gene matches: 13. The CDR3 protein is CASSLGTLQGSISYEQYF. The CDR3 bases are TGTGCCAGCAGCTTGGGAACCCTACAGGGGTCCATTTCCTACGAGCAGTACTTC.

V gene TRBV10-3 combines with J gene TRBJ2-7, with a weak D call TRBD1 (6 bases). This CDR3 spans 14 amino acids. V was pared by 7 bases and J by 5 bases, with 18 bases between. Germline CDR1 reads ENHRY; CDR2 reads SYGVKD. CDR3 amino acids: CAITQLGAGDEQYF. The CDR3 coding sequence is TGTGCCATCACCCAATTGGGGGCAGGTGACGAGCAGTACTTC.

The chain uses TRBV7-9 and TRBJ1-3, with 8 bases that match TRBD1. This CDR3 region has 16 residues. CDR1 SEHNR and CDR2 FQNEAQ come from the germline V gene (reference sequence). With 4 bases clipped from V and 1 base from J, the junction kept 6 bases outside the gene matches. For the CDR3, the DNA is TGTGCCAGCAGCTGGCTCGGGACAGGATCTGGAAACACCATATATTTT. Amino acid sequence: CASSWLGTGSGNTIYF. Variable domain in full (rest from reference TRBV7-9 and TRBJ1-3): DTGVSQNPRHKITKRGQNVTFRCDPISEHNRLYWYRQTLGQGPEFLTYFQNEAQLEKSRLLSDRFSAERPKGSFSTLEIQRTEQGDSAMYLCASSWLGTGSGNTIYFGEGSWLTVV.

The chain employs TRBV19 and TRBJ1-4; tentative D call: TRBD1 (6 bases). V dropped 3 bases and J dropped 2 bases, with 16 bases sitting between them. In germline, CDR1 is LNHDA, CDR2 SQIVND (reference sequence). This CDR3 has 17 amino acids. The CDR3 bases are TGTGCCAGTAGTATGGGGGCAGGGTGGAAGACTAATGAAAAACTGTTTTTT. Its protein product is CASSMGAGWKTNEKLFF. The full variable domain, its missing parts supplied by reference TRBV19 and TRBJ1-4, is DGGITQSPKYLFRKEGQNVTLSCEQNLNHDAMYWYRQDPGQGLRLIYYSQIVNDFQKGDIAEGYSVSREKKESFPLTVTSAQKNPTAFYLCASSMGAGWKTNEKLFFGSGTQLSVL.

V gene TRBV5-6 combines with J gene TRBJ2-5; 10 nucleotides agree with TRBD1. The germline CDR1 and CDR2 sequences are SGHDT and YYEEEE. J lost 5 bases, V lost 4 bases, and 5 bases had no gene match. This CDR3 is built from 14 residues. The CDR3 region has the DNA TGTGCCAGCAGCCCAAAGGGACAGGGGGAGACCCAGTACTTC. It specifies CASSPKGQGETQYF.